The subject of this entry is one T cell receptor (beta chain). The antigen this receptor binds is unknown. Per-base quality was not reported, and no clone a single base away is much larger than it. This sample was taken from a study of long-term antiretroviral therapy in people with HIV (dated by TCRdb to the early 2020s). At the level of the whole study: Collection of the earliest samples took place about a decade ahead of the 2015 WHO recommendation for immediate ART, at a time when ART was typically delayed until CD4 counts fell. This retrospective serial study examined whether starting ART and sustained HIV suppression were associated with changes in the composition and diversity of the TRB repertoire in peripheral blood. From some 28 adults with confirmed HIV infection, the cohort provided 150 to 200 cryopreserved PBMC samples, gathered serially across a mean of around six years (range 1-12). Of the roughly 32 participants with HIV, some 12 were female. No cross-contamination during QIAcube processing was shown when test extractions of a monoclonal T-cell line were performed alongside some 33 polyclonal samples. General findings and caveats noted by the study authors: The samples were dated from 2004 to 2017, and the ART regimens that were used may be less effective than current ART regimens. Because PBMC availability was limited, only the TCR beta chain was sequenced, with no alpha chain pairing. Compared with controls, HIV repertoires had narrower CDR3 length ranges, and the network structure pointed to an antigen-experienced repertoire that shifted only slightly toward naive after ART. At every time point, the repertoire was dominated by expanded TRB clones first identified before ART initiation, although this dominance fluctuated and, in many PLHIV, declined after ART. Because pre-ART samples had limited cell numbers, profiling was done on unsorted PBMC rather than on sorted CD4+ and CD8+ T cells. Starting ART was linked to a significant rise in TRB diversity, yet even after long-term ART the diversity remained significantly lower than in transplant donor controls. Inferences about post-ART repertoire changes are limited because no data were available on ART adherence, viral resistance or therapy changes.

The immunoSEQ hsTCRB v3.0 assay was used at survey level resolution to sequence the TRB variable region. TRB sequencing targeted a depth of roughly 35,000-55,000 T-cell genomes per sample. Pooled TRB libraries were sequenced on an Illumina MiSeq with a v3 150-cycle kit. The paper's data handling went like this. Repertoire analysis ran in R within a reproducible Nextflow workflow covering QC, data transformation and analysis. LymphoSeq2, an R package for exploring AIRR-Seq data, was used to implement the custom analyses. A handful of samples yielding fewer than 5000 total TRB sequences were excluded, leaving around 200 analyzed HIV repertoires. Among the roughly 190 retained HIV repertoires, 55 to 60 were collected before ART initiation and 129 after ART initiation. Repertoires were downsampled to 5000 TRB nucleotide sequences, with summary statistics averaged over 100 downsampling iterations. Only TRB sequences with CDR3 regions of at least seven amino acids were retained for analysis. Two measures captured diversity: a Shannon entropy-derived clonality score and the Gini coefficient. In repertoire networks, the top 5000 CDR3 amino acid sequences were linked whenever an edit distance of one separated two sequences. For TRB CDR3 amino acid sequences, antigen specificity groups and MHC restriction were predicted with GLIPH2. To flag known CMV, EBV, HIV or tissue antigen associations, CDR3 amino acid sequences were matched against VDJdb and McPAS-TCR. Pre-ART, post-ART and control groups were compared with Wilcoxon signed-rank tests and Holm-Bonferroni correction. In its TCRdb copy, this immuneACCESS table keeps in-frame sequences only and misses some clones. Where compared with another copy, unresolved V genes explain less than half of these, and the others have no known cause. V, J and clone size reflect that table, while D and trimming were determined from the DNA. The sample profile shows about 25,000 clones; about 88% of them were found once. Together, the top ten hold approximately 3.8% of the sample.

To be included, a participant needed at least one PBMC sample from before ART initiation plus at least two post-ART samples. Treatment was received in the United States of America by all participants with HIV. Before DNA extraction, cryopreserved samples containing 1-10 million PBMC were thawed and washed. At the time of the earliest PBMC sample, participants with HIV were aged between roughly 20 and 54 years. Per participant, PBMC samples came from 1-4 timepoints prior to ART initiation and 2-8 timepoints following ART initiation, for a median of 7 samples. Serial HIV viral load, CD4+ T-cell count, ART history and demographic data were obtained for every participant. A Qiagen kit on a QIAcube was used to extract genomic DNA from unsorted PBMC, with samples processed in batches of 12. This TCR derives from a woman aged 25 to 39 with HIV. The sample consisted of unsorted PBMCs, taken 1.9 years after starting antiretroviral therapy.

Here the CDR3 is given as CASNLRTKTDEQFF. The nucleotides are TGTGCCAGCAATCTCCGCACGAAAACGGATGAGCAGTTCTTC. The chain is encoded by TRBV2 joined to TRBJ2-1; no D segment can be confidently identified. V and J are truncated by 7 bases and 8 bases respectively, leaving an intervening sequence of 18 bases. The CDR3 covers 14 residues, taking in both the cysteine and the phenylalanine. CDR3 DNA is the only sequence kept; it has 42 bases, read in frame from the first base. The germline V gene specifies SNHLY as CDR1 and FYNNEI as CDR2.